This paragraph reports one TCR beta chain. The data stem from a study of B cell selection in AIRE deficiency. Assay: immunoSEQ multiplex PCR; the TCRdb copy retains only in-frame clones and omits some. The sample lists tens of thousands of clones, approximately 97% occurring once. The sorted conventional CD4 T cells were gated as CD4+CD127+. Germline CDR1 MNHNS, CDR2 SASEGT. Trimming took off 8 bases at V and 3 bases at J, with 14 bases between the two ends. This CDR3 is built from 13 residues. This clonotype was sampled from a human donor with AIRE deficiency. The sample consisted of conventional CD4+ T cells sorted from PBMCs. This sequence joins TRBV6-1 and TRBJ2-7, with unresolved D. The chain's CDR3 is CASSIEGRYEQYF. The CDR3 nucleotides are TGTGCCAGCTCCATCGAAGGGCGCTACGAGCAGTACTTC.